The 32 T cell receptor beta chains listed next were all sequenced from one sample in a study of T-cell reconstitution after alpha-beta-depleted transplantation in children. Molecular barcoding with unique molecular identifiers was used for the TCRbeta library. TCRdb reprocessed the PCR reads via MiXCR and lists one record per CDR3 protein. The sample shows some 350,000 distinct CDR3 sequences, 10% to 13% of them seen only once. Specimen: PBMCs from the stem cell graft donor, collected from the stem cell graft. The receptors come from a human donor who donated a stem cell graft to a child with acute lymphoblastic leukemia.

The rearrangement uses TRBV7-2 and TRBJ2-7; TRBD1 might be the D (5 bases). CDR3 length: 15 residues. From germline, CDR1 is SGHTA and CDR2 FQGNSA. Trimming took 3 bases from V and 4 from J, leaving 16 bases between them. The CDR3, as DNA: TGTGCCAGCAGCTTGAGTACAGGTGGTGAATACGAGCAGTACTTC. Amino acid sequence: CASSLSTGGEYEQYF.

The chain combines TRBV5-1 with TRBJ2-2; TRBD2 agrees at 9 bases. J was trimmed by 0 bases and V by 0 bases; bases with no gene match: 3. The CDR3 runs 17 residues. Germline loops: CDR1 SGHRS, CDR2 YFSETQ. CDR3 protein: CASSLALAGTNTGELFF. The CDR3 bases are TGCGCCAGCAGCTTGGCGCTAGCGGGGACGAACACCGGGGAGCTGTTTTTT. Looking up the rest from reference TRBV5-1 and TRBJ2-2 gives the full variable domain: KAGVTQTPRYLIKTRGQQVTLSCSPISGHRSVSWYQQTPGQGLQFLFEYFSETQRNKGNFPGRFSGRQFSNSRSEMNVSTLELGDSALYLCASSLALAGTNTGELFFGEGSRLTVL.

The V gene is TRBV3-1, the J gene TRBJ1-1, with unresolved D. Germline lookup yields CDR1 LGHDT and CDR2 YNNKEL (reference sequence). This CDR3 is 13 amino acids long. Trimming cost V 2 bases and J 6 bases, with 10 bases left between them. The CDR3 nucleotides are TGTGCCAGCAGCCAACGTACCGTCTCTGAAGCTTTCTTT. It codes for CASSQRTVSEAFF.

The CDR3 nucleotides are TGTGCCAGCAGCCAAGATACTGGGGCCAGGGGAAGGAATGAGCAGTTCTTC. Translating it yields CASSQDTGARGRNEQFF. The genes are TRBV3-1 and TRBJ2-1; the D gene is possibly TRBD1 (6 bases). The CDR3 is made up of 17 amino acids. Trimming left V 0 bases short and J 7 bases short, with 19 bases between. Germline-derived CDR1 and CDR2 are LGHDT and YNNKEL (reference sequence).

The genes are TRBV7-8 and TRBJ2-3; unclear D gene. The CDR3 is 15 amino acids. The ends were cut back, 1 base at V and 2 bases at J, with 10 bases in the middle. The V gene's germline CDR1 is SGHVS and CDR2 FQNEAQ. CDR3 sequence (DNA): TGTGCCAGCAGCTTAGGACAACTCTTCACAGATACGCAGTATTTT. It is translated as CASSLGQLFTDTQYF. Together with reference TRBV7-8 and TRBJ2-3, the CDR3 gives the full variable domain: GAGVSQSPRYKVAKRGQDVALRCDPISGHVSLFWYQQALGQGPEFLTYFQNEAQLDKSGLPSDRFFAERPEGSVSTLKIQRTQQEDSAVYLCASSLGQLFTDTQYFGPGTRLTVL.

This clonotype was seen a few times. The J gene is TRBJ2-1, the V gene TRBV7-9; D gene uncertain. The length of the CDR3 is 12 residues. V lost 3 bases, J lost 4 bases, and 4 bases lay in between. In germline, CDR1 is SEHNR, CDR2 FQNEAQ (reference sequence). The CDR3 coding sequence is TGTGCCAGCAGCTTTGTGTACAATGAGCAGTTCTTC. As protein: CASSFVYNEQFF. Full variable domain (missing parts from reference TRBV7-9 and TRBJ2-1): DTGVSQNPRHKITKRGQNVTFRCDPISEHNRLYWYRQTLGQGPEFLTYFQNEAQLEKSRLLSDRFSAERPKGSFSTLEIQRTEQGDSAMYLCASSFVYNEQFFGPGTRLTVL.

Comment on this clonotype: Germline and junction disagree at one end, which may indicate a read error. The gene calls are TRBV20-1 and TRBJ1-4; D perhaps matches TRBD1 (6 bases). Germline values: CDR1 DFQATT, CDR2 SNEGSKA (reference sequence). CDR3 length: 13 amino acids. Here the CDR3 DNA reads TGCAGTGCTCGGACAGCAACAAATGAAAAACTGTTTTTT. This codes for CSARTATNEKLFF.

This clonotype was counted at least ten times. This chain uses TRBV11-2 with TRBJ2-3, with D unclear. The CDR3 totals 16 residues. CDR1 is SGHAT and CDR2 is FQNNGV in the germline V gene. V gave up 5 bases and J gave up 0 bases, with 15 bases separating them. The CDR3 DNA sequence: TGTGCCAGCAGCCGAACCATTTGGGTCAGCACAGATACGCAGTATTTT. It codes for CASSRTIWVSTDTQYF.

This clonotype appeared many times. The chain has TRBV7-9 and TRBJ2-2, with 14 bases identical to TRBD2. V shed 5 bases and J 1 base; nucleotides not matched to a gene: 9. CDR1 is SEHNR, CDR2 FQNEAQ, per germline (reference sequence). This CDR3 spans 19 amino acids. This CDR3 reads CASSPRTSGRFMNTGELFF. Written as DNA, the CDR3 is TGTGCCAGCAGCCCCCGGACTAGCGGGAGGTTTATGAACACCGGGGAGCTGTTTTTT.

V and J are TRBV12-3 or TRBV12-4 and TRBJ2-4, with D uncertain. The length of the CDR3 is 19 residues. Trimming removed 3 bases at V and 7 bases at J, with 28 bases between. The CDR3: CASSFKQLSLPYDPNIQYF. In nucleotides, the CDR3 is TGTGCCAGCAGTTTTAAACAGCTTAGTCTTCCCTATGATCCGAACATTCAGTACTTC.

The chain is built from TRBV24-1 and TRBJ2-3; D possibly corresponds to TRBD1 (5 bases). This CDR3 has 16 amino acids. Germline assignment: CDR1 KGHDR and CDR2 SFDVKD. The V and J ends lost 8 bases and 3 bases respectively, with 20 bases between them. The CDR3 DNA reads as TGTGCCACCAAGGGTTCGAAGGGGTTCGGGACAGATACGCAGTATTTT. Translated, it gives CATKGSKGFGTDTQYF.

In its sample, this clonotype was seen a few times. The chain couples TRBV3-1 to TRBJ2-1; D is possibly TRBD2 (5 bases). The CDR3 has 16 residues. The V gene's germline CDR1 is LGHDT and CDR2 YNNKEL (reference sequence). Trimming cost V 4 bases and J 6 bases, with 19 bases left between them. The CDR3 DNA is TGTGCCAGCAGCCGCCGAACGAGCGCGGACTTCAATGAGCAGTTCTTC. Protein: CASSRRTSADFNEQFF.

This clonotype was counted a few times. The genes are TRBV28 and TRBJ2-7, with D possibly TRBD1 on 5 matching bases. The ends were cut back, 7 bases at V and 0 bases at J, with 13 bases in the middle. Germline CDR1 reads MDHEN; CDR2 reads SYDVKM. This CDR3 region has 14 residues. The CDR3 nucleotides are TGTGCCAGCAACCGACAGCGTGGCTCCTACGAGCAGTACTTC. Translation gives CASNRQRGSYEQYF.

This clonotype was detected many times. This CDR3 is CASSSTSGSSYNEQFF. CDR3 nucleotide sequence: TGTGCCAGCAGTTCGACTAGCGGGAGCTCCTACAATGAGCAGTTCTTC. The rearrangement joins TRBV12-3 or TRBV12-4 to TRBJ2-1; the match to TRBD2 covers 12 bases. Germline trimming cut 4 bases from V and 0 bases from J; bases unmatched to any gene: 1. The CDR3 sequence is 16 residues long.

This clonotype has a handful of counts. V and J are TRBV10-3 and TRBJ1-5; 8 bases map to TRBD1. With V trimmed by 3 bases and J by 7 bases, 8 bases remained unmatched. From germline, CDR1 is ENHRY and CDR2 SYGVKD. This CDR3 has 15 residues. The CDR3 protein is CAISDGQGVYQPQHF. CDR3 sequence (DNA): TGTGCCATCAGTGACGGACAGGGAGTATACCAGCCCCAGCATTTT.

This clonotype was observed a handful of times. The chain carries TRBV6-1 and TRBJ1-6; no firm D call. CDR1 and CDR2 (germline): MNHNS, SASEGT. CDR3 length equals 14 residues. Trimming pared 8 bases from V and 8 bases from J, leaving 16 bases between. The CDR3 sequence: CASGLTEWDSPLHF. The CDR3 coding sequence is TGTGCCAGCGGCCTGACTGAGTGGGATTCACCCCTCCACTTT.

This clonotype was counted only a few times. The chain uses TRBV5-4 and TRBJ2-1; possibly TRBD2 for D (6 bases). V lost 7 bases, J lost 6 bases, and 8 bases lay in between. The CDR3 has 11 residues. Germline V lookup: CDR1 SGHNT, CDR2 YYREEE (reference sequence). CDR3 protein: CASVSGNEQFF. The CDR3 DNA follows: TGTGCCAGCGTTAGCGGCAATGAGCAGTTCTTC.

The gene calls are TRBV5-1 and TRBJ2-5, with D possibly TRBD2 on 5 matching bases. Trimming cost V 2 bases and J 4 bases, with 15 bases left between them. In germline, CDR1 is SGHRS, CDR2 YFSETQ. The CDR3 contains 15 residues. CDR3 DNA: TGCGCCAGCAGCTTAAGGTCAAGGGCGGGAGAGACCCAGTACTTC. Protein: CASSLRSRAGETQYF.

The chain employs TRBV6-2 or TRBV6-3 and TRBJ2-1, with no clear D. CDR1 and CDR2 from the germline V gene are MNHEY and SVGEGT. Trimming removed 6 bases from V and 9 bases from J, with 9 bases in between. This CDR3 has 11 residues. CDR3 sequence reads: CASSHSGEQFF. As DNA, the CDR3 is TGTGCCAGCAGCCATTCTGGTGAGCAGTTCTTC.

This clonotype was counted many times. The chain's CDR3 is CASSSASFQNLNTEAFF. CDR3 DNA sequence: TGCGCCAGCAGCTCGGCTTCGTTTCAAAACTTGAACACTGAAGCTTTCTTT. The chain joins TRBV5-1 to TRBJ1-1; D unclear. V shed 3 bases and J shed 0 bases, with 18 bases lying between them. The length of the CDR3 is 17 residues. Per the germline V gene, CDR1 is SGHRS and CDR2 is YFSETQ.

This clonotype came up a few times. The chain couples TRBV4-1 to TRBJ2-7; TRBD2 might be the D (8 bases). Per the germline V gene, CDR1 is MGHRA and CDR2 is YSYEKL. The CDR3 has 19 residues. The V end was cut by 8 bases, the J end by 3 bases, with 32 bases between. CDR3 nucleotide sequence: TGCGCCAGCGCGACCCTTACAGGGGCCGGGAGGGGAGAACTCTACGAGCAGTACTTC. This codes for CASATLTGAGRGELYEQYF.

There are a few counts of this clonotype. The chain employs TRBV7-3 and TRBJ2-1; a possible D gene is TRBD2 (5 bases). Trimming took off 5 bases at V and 2 bases at J, with 19 bases between the two ends. Germline V gives CDR1 SGHTA, CDR2 FQGTGA. This CDR3 region has 17 residues. CDR3 DNA: TGTGCCAGCAGCCCCAAACCCACTAGTTTTACCTACAATGAGCAGTTCTTC. It specifies CASSPKPTSFTYNEQFF.

This clonotype appeared a few times. This sequence joins TRBV7-2 and TRBJ2-5; no definite D call. With 2 bases removed from V and 4 bases from J, the gap between germline ends came to 11 bases. Per germline, CDR1 SGHTA and CDR2 FQGNSA. CDR3 length: 14 residues. CDR3 DNA: TGTGCCAGCAGCTTAATGAGGCCGAGAGAGACCCAGTACTTC. Translated, it gives CASSLMRPRETQYF.

V is TRBV7-9 and J is TRBJ2-7, with D tentatively TRBD1 or TRBD2 (5 bases each). CDR1 and CDR2 (germline): SEHNR, FQNEAQ (reference sequence). V lost 4 bases and J 1 base, leaving 11 bases between the germline ends. This CDR3 has 14 residues. This chain's CDR3 is CASSSGRTSYEQYF. Here the CDR3 DNA reads TGTGCCAGCAGCTCGGGACGGACTTCCTACGAGCAGTACTTC.

This chain links TRBV5-1 with TRBJ2-7, with 7 positions matching TRBD1. Germline trimming cut 4 bases from V and 4 bases from J; bases unmatched to any gene: 5. The CDR3 runs to 13 residues. Germline CDR1 reads SGHRS; CDR2 reads YFSETQ. CDR3 DNA sequence: TGCGCCAGCAGCATGACAGGGTGGTACGAGCAGTACTTC. Its protein product is CASSMTGWYEQYF.

The chain uses TRBV5-1 and TRBJ2-1, with TRBD1 matching over 7 bases. Germline assignment: CDR1 SGHRS and CDR2 YFSETQ. This CDR3 is 16 amino acids long. Trimming at V came to 3 bases and at J to 5 bases, leaving 11 bases not matched to a gene. DNA of the CDR3: TGCGCCAGCAGCTCGGTCGCAGGGGGTTACAACAATGAGCAGTTCTTC. This sequence encodes CASSSVAGGYNNEQFF.

This clonotype was seen only a few times. The rearrangement joins TRBV10-3 to TRBJ2-2, with a weak D call TRBD2 (5 bases). The germline V gene has CDR1 ENHRY and CDR2 SYGVKD. This CDR3 is 14 amino acids long. V gave up 3 bases and J gave up 2 bases, with 7 bases separating them. This chain's CDR3 is CAISEEGNTGELFF. Written as DNA, the CDR3 is TGTGCCATCAGTGAAGAGGGAAACACCGGGGAGCTGTTTTTT.

This clonotype was recorded a few times. The V and J genes are TRBV9 and TRBJ2-5; D unclear. V was pared by 0 bases and J by 2 bases, with 8 bases between. From germline, CDR1 is SGDLS and CDR2 YYNGEE. This CDR3 spans 14 amino acids. The CDR3 DNA is TGTGCCAGCAGCGTAGGAGTAGGGCAAGAGACCCAGTACTTC. This codes for CASSVGVGQETQYF.

The V gene is TRBV10-3, the J gene TRBJ2-3; TRBD2 matches at 9 bases. The CDR3 spans 14 residues. V gave up 10 bases and J gave up 2 bases; unmatched junction bases: 7. Germline CDR1 is ENHRY and CDR2 is SYGVKD. This CDR3 is CATRASGTTDTQYF. Written as DNA, the CDR3 is TGTGCCACGAGGGCTAGCGGGACCACAGATACGCAGTATTTT.

The gene calls are TRBV7-2 and TRBJ2-2; 7 bases align to TRBD2. Germline-derived CDR1 and CDR2 are SGHTA and FQGNSA. Trimming took 1 base from V and 2 from J; bases not matched to a gene: 7. This CDR3 has 17 residues. The CDR3 bases are TGTGCCAGCAGCTTAGAGCGTGCGGGAGTCAACACCGGGGAGCTGTTTTTT. Protein: CASSLERAGVNTGELFF.

The chain is built from TRBV20-1 and TRBJ2-7; D possibly corresponds to TRBD2 (5 bases). CDR1 and CDR2 (germline): DFQATT, SNEGSKA (reference sequence). The CDR3 length is 11 residues. This chain's CDR3 is CRAQRETEQYF. DNA of the CDR3: TGCAGGGCTCAGAGGGAGACCGAGCAGTACTTC.

This clonotype was found a few times. The V and J genes are TRBV30 and TRBJ2-5; D possibly uses TRBD1 or TRBD2 (5 bases each). Germline V gene data show CDR1 as GTSNPN and CDR2 as SVGIG (reference sequence). V shed 0 bases and J shed 4 bases, with 9 bases lying between them. The CDR3 loop spans 13 amino acids. The CDR3: CAWSVGAGETQYF. The DNA of the CDR3 is TGTGCCTGGAGTGTTGGGGCGGGAGAGACCCAGTACTTC.